Below, 13 T cell receptor beta chains from the same sample are listed, as sequenced in a study of T cell responses to AZD1222 COVID-19 vaccine. Assay: immunoSEQ multiplex PCR; the TCRdb copy retains only in-frame clones and omits some. The sample consists of roughly 160,000 clones, 80% to 90% of them appearing once. Sequencing was performed on peripheral blood, taken on day 0 of AZD1222 vaccination. All receptors derive from an adult in good health.

The chain carries TRBV6-4 and TRBJ2-2, with D perhaps being TRBD1 or TRBD2 (5 bases each). Germline CDR1 and CDR2: MRHNA and SNTAGT. The CDR3 runs to 13 residues. The V gene lost 3 bases and the J gene lost 4 bases, with 6 bases spanning the gap. In nucleotides, the CDR3 is TGTGCCAGCAGTGAGGGGGTCACCGGGGAGCTGTTTTTT. Protein: CASSEGVTGELFF.

J is TRBJ1-2 and V is TRBV28; weak D call: TRBD1 (6 bases). The V and J ends lost 7 bases and 7 bases respectively, with 16 bases between them. Germline-derived CDR1 and CDR2 are MDHEN and SYDVKM. The CDR3 runs 13 residues. The CDR3 here is CASMWGRPFGYTF. CDR3 in DNA: TGTGCCAGCATGTGGGGGCGCCCCTTTGGCTACACCTTC.

The chain recombines TRBV10-2 with TRBJ1-1, with D perhaps TRBD1 (6 bases). Germline V gene data show CDR1 as WSHSY and CDR2 as SAAADI. V was cut by 0 bases and J by 6 bases, with 11 bases left in between. The CDR3 runs to 14 residues. The CDR3 loop reads CASSESRGLAEAFF. The CDR3 nucleotides read TGCGCCAGCAGTGAGTCTCGGGGGCTCGCTGAAGCTTTCTTT.

The chain links TRBV12-3 or TRBV12-4 to TRBJ1-1; D is uncertain. V was trimmed by 5 bases and J by 1 base, leaving 8 bases between them. The CDR3 is 13 amino acids. The CDR3 is CASSGRRNTEAFF. DNA of the CDR3: TGTGCCAGCAGTGGACGACGGAACACTGAAGCTTTCTTT.

The gene calls are TRBV2 and TRBJ1-1; TRBD1 is a possible D gene (6 bases). The V gene's germline CDR1 is SNHLY and CDR2 FYNNEI. Deletions cut 6 bases from V and 10 bases from J, with 12 bases between. The CDR3 has 11 residues. CDR3 sequence: CASSEAQGAFF. DNA for the CDR3: TGTGCCAGCAGCGAGGCACAGGGAGCTTTCTTT.

This clone has just one count. The chain links TRBV19 to TRBJ2-1, with D hard to call. Trimming shortened V by 6 bases and J by 3 bases, and 15 bases separated the two germline ends. The CDR3 runs 15 residues. From germline, CDR1 is LNHDA and CDR2 SQIVND (reference sequence). The CDR3 region has the DNA TGTGCCAGTAGAAATAACTTTTTCTTCTACAATGAGCAGTTCTTC. Translation gives CASRNNFFFYNEQFF.

As DNA, the CDR3 is TGTGCCACGCTAGCGGGGGTATCAGAGACCCAGTACTTC. Protein product: CATLAGVSETQYF. The rearrangement uses TRBV10-3 and TRBJ2-5; 10 nucleotides align to TRBD2. V lost 10 bases, J lost 4 bases, and 6 bases stayed unmatched. The CDR3 sequence is 13 residues long. CDR1 and CDR2 (germline): ENHRY, SYGVKD.

The chain employs TRBV5-1 and TRBJ1-1; D unresolved. Germline V gene sequence: CDR1 SGHRS, CDR2 YFSETQ. Trimming cost V 0 bases and J 8 bases, with 8 bases left between them. This CDR3 is 12 amino acids long. CDR3 region: CASSLDWVEAFF. Here the CDR3 DNA reads TGCGCCAGCAGCTTGGATTGGGTCGAAGCTTTCTTT.

The chain combines TRBV3-1 (or the pseudogene TRBV3-2) with TRBJ1-5; D is uncertain. This CDR3 contains 13 residues. Trimming stripped 5 bases from V and 1 base from J, with 6 bases between. Per the germline V gene, CDR1 is LGHDT and CDR2 is YNNKEL (reference sequence). The CDR3 bases are TGTGCCAGCAGCTCAGCCAGCAATCAGCCCCAGCATTTT. It yields the protein CASSSASNQPQHF.

This chain joins TRBV6-5 and TRBJ1-2, with D hard to call. V lost 0 bases and J lost 4, with 15 bases in between. The CDR3 sequence is 16 residues long. Germline CDR1 reads MNHEY; CDR2 reads SVGAGI. CDR3 amino acids: CASSYSNIGVTYGYTF. CDR3 sequence (DNA): TGTGCCAGCAGTTACTCAAATATTGGGGTTACCTATGGCTACACCTTC.

V gene TRBV19 combines with J gene TRBJ1-2; D might be TRBD1 (6 bases). The length of the CDR3 is 14 residues. Between the trimmed V and J ends, which lost 7 bases and 7 bases, there was a span of 19 bases. The germline gives CDR1 LNHDA, CDR2 SQIVND (reference sequence). As DNA, the CDR3 is TGTGCCAGTAAGGTCGGCAGGGGAGTTGCTGGCTACACCTTC. Translated, it gives CASKVGRGVAGYTF.

This rearrangement joins TRBV18 to TRBJ1-1; D not certain. V lost 1 base and J lost 1, with 7 bases in between. Germline CDR1 reads KGHSH; CDR2 reads LQKENI. The CDR3 contains 14 residues. The CDR3 reads CASSPRTENTEAFF. In DNA form, the CDR3 reads TGTGCCAGCTCACCACGGACCGAGAACACTGAAGCTTTCTTT.

V gene TRBV11-2 combines with J gene TRBJ2-1; the D is unclear. The CDR3 contains 11 residues. Germline lookup yields CDR1 SGHAT and CDR2 FQNNGV. The V end was cut by 2 bases, the J end by 5 bases, with 1 base between. This chain's CDR3 is CASSLNNEQFF. In DNA, the CDR3 is TGTGCCAGCAGCTTAAACAATGAGCAGTTCTTC.